This record looks at one T cell receptor (beta chain) sequence and its context. The data were obtained in a study of technical replicates of blood from a few donors. The germline gives CDR1 SEHNR, CDR2 FQNEAQ (reference sequence). This CDR3 has 17 amino acids. V was pared by 7 bases and J by 3 bases, with 24 bases between. Clones were read by immunoSEQ multiplex PCR, and TCRdb kept only the in-frame ones, dropping some. Of tens of thousands of clones in the sample, around 92% were seen once. Source material: T cells isolated from PBMCs. The sequence was collected from a human donor in good health. This chain links TRBV7-9 with TRBJ1-1; D is ambiguous. The CDR3 bases are TGTGCCAGCACCCCCGGTGTGGAGTTTTACTTCGACACTGAAGCTTTCTTT. It encodes CASTPGVEFYFDTEAFF.